This T cell receptor (beta chain) is drawn from a study of blood T cell repertoires in COVID-19. The data were produced by immunoSEQ multiplex PCR, yet TCRdb's version contains in-frame clones alone and is incomplete. Among 380,000 or so clones listed, roughly 90% were seen once. The germline V gene encodes CDR1 SEHNR and CDR2 FQNEAQ (reference sequence). The CDR3 spans 15 residues. The V segment lost 0 bases and the J segment 7 bases; nucleotides outside the gene matches: 5. This chain links TRBV7-9 with TRBJ2-2, with TRBD1 identical over 7 bases. The sequenced sample was peripheral blood. The TCR originated in a woman aged 55-69 years with COVID-19, enrolled during active disease. The CDR3 region is CASSLAKGGSGELFF. CDR3 DNA sequence: TGTGCCAGCAGCTTAGCGAAAGGGGGCAGCGGGGAGCTGTTTTTT.